Following are 26 T cell receptor beta chains from one sample sequenced in a study of cytomegalovirus exposure and HLA in healthy donors. PCR involved 60 Vbeta and 13 Jbeta primers. Libraries were prepared by immunoSEQ multiplex PCR; TCRdb keeps only in-frame clonotypes and omits some of them. In the table there are approximately 110,000 clones, 74% of which are singletons. The source material was PBMCs. The origin of the receptors is a man aged 45-60 years in good health and CMV-seropositive.

This rearrangement joins TRBV6-1 to TRBJ1-1; D perhaps matches TRBD1 (6 bases). This CDR3 spans 14 amino acids. The V end was cut by 4 bases, the J end by 1 base, with 10 bases between. Germline V CDR1 and CDR2: MNHNS, SASEGT. The CDR3 protein is CASSALTGNTEAFF. CDR3 in DNA: TGTGCCAGCAGTGCCCTGACAGGGAACACTGAAGCTTTCTTT.

The chain links TRBV9 to TRBJ1-2; 8 bases fit TRBD1. The CDR3 contains 14 residues. The V and J ends lost 4 bases and 5 bases, in that order; junction bases with no gene match: 7. The germline CDR1 and CDR2 sequences are SGDLS and YYNGEE. The chain's CDR3 is CASSPSTGVYGYTF. The CDR3 nucleotides are TGTGCCAGCAGCCCTTCGACAGGGGTTTATGGCTACACCTTC. The variable domain in full, completed from reference TRBV9 and TRBJ1-2, reads DSGVTQTPKHLITATGQRVTLRCSPRSGDLSVYWYQQSLDQGLQFLIQYYNGEERAKGNILERFSAQQFPDLHSELNLSSLELGDSALYFCASSPSTGVYGYTFGSGTRLTVV.

The rearrangement joins TRBV30 to TRBJ2-3; 11 bases are a match to TRBD1. J gave up 2 bases and V 2 bases, and 9 bases lay outside the gene matches. CDR1 and CDR2 (germline): GTSNPN, SVGIG (reference sequence). CDR3 length: 17 residues. CDR3 DNA sequence: TGTGCCTGGAGTCCCTGGACAGGGGGCATTACCACAGATACGCAGTATTTT. Its protein is CAWSPWTGGITTDTQYF.

The chain couples TRBV19 to TRBJ2-1; TRBD2 is a possible D gene (7 bases). The CDR3 loop spans 16 amino acids. CDR1 is LNHDA and CDR2 is SQIVND in the germline V gene (reference sequence). V was trimmed by 5 bases and J by 0 bases, leaving 14 bases between them. The CDR3 sequence is CASSLGGGHSYNEQFF. CDR3 DNA: TGTGCCAGTAGTTTAGGCGGGGGCCACTCCTACAATGAGCAGTTCTTC.

This chain joins TRBV11-3 and TRBJ2-6; D perhaps matches TRBD2 (5 bases). The CDR3 sequence is 15 residues long. V was clipped by 5 bases and J by 2 bases, with 10 bases between them. CDR1 and CDR2 from the germline V gene are SGHNT and YENEEA. In DNA, the CDR3 is TGTGCCAGCAGCCAGGCCGGGGCTGGGGCCAACGTCCTGACTTTC. Translated: CASSQAGAGANVLTF.

This clone was observed a few times. The V and J genes are TRBV7-8 and TRBJ1-6, with a weak D call TRBD1 (5 bases). V was clipped by 5 bases and J by 11 bases, with 13 bases between them. CDR1 and CDR2 from the germline V gene are SGHVS and FQNEAQ. The CDR3 is 13 residues long. The CDR3 reads CASSTRGGAPLHF. CDR3 nucleotides: TGTGCCAGCAGCACAAGAGGAGGGGCACCCCTCCACTTT.

This chain links TRBV15 with TRBJ1-6, with D possibly matching TRBD1 (5 bases). V was cut by 0 bases and J by 10 bases, with 13 bases left in between. The germline V gene encodes CDR1 LNHNV and CDR2 YYDKDF (reference sequence). The length of the CDR3 is 15 residues. The CDR3 spells CATSREGQGESPLHF. Here the CDR3 DNA reads TGTGCCACCAGCAGAGAAGGTCAGGGTGAATCACCCCTCCACTTT.

CDR3 in DNA: TGTGCCAGCAGTGAAGGTTCGGGGTTTGGAAACACCATATATTTT. This gives the protein CASSEGSGFGNTIYF. The chain employs TRBV2 and TRBJ1-3; D gene uncertain. This CDR3 region has 15 residues. Trimming stripped 1 base from V and 3 bases from J, with 10 bases between. Germline CDR1 and CDR2: SNHLY and FYNNEI. Based on the CDR3 plus reference TRBV2 and TRBJ1-3, the full variable domain is EPEVTQTPSHQVTQMGQEVILRCVPISNHLYFYWYRQILGQKVEFLVSFYNNEISEKSEIFDDQFSVERPDGSNFTLKIRSTKLEDSAMYFCASSEGSGFGNTIYFGEGSWLTVV.

The rearrangement links TRBV7-9 to TRBJ1-2; D is unresolved. The ends were cut back, 5 bases at V and 4 bases at J, with 14 bases in the middle. The germline gives CDR1 SEHNR, CDR2 FQNEAQ (reference sequence). The CDR3 is 14 amino acids. Here the CDR3 reads CASSTAGAIYGYTF. For the CDR3, the DNA is TGTGCCAGCAGCACGGCCGGAGCGATCTATGGCTACACCTTC. Filled out from reference TRBV7-9 and TRBJ1-2, the complete variable domain reads DTGVSQNPRHKITKRGQNVTFRCDPISEHNRLYWYRQTLGQGPEFLTYFQNEAQLEKSRLLSDRFSAERPKGSFSTLEIQRTEQGDSAMYLCASSTAGAIYGYTFGSGTRLTVV.

The CDR3 nucleotides are TGCGCCAGCAGCCAAGATCGTGGACTCATTGCGAAGACCCAGTACTTC. This encodes CASSQDRGLIAKTQYF. J is TRBJ2-5 and V is TRBV4-1; D is possibly TRBD2 (5 bases). The CDR3 has 16 amino acids. Germline V gene data show CDR1 as MGHRA and CDR2 as YSYEKL. The V gene lost 0 bases and the J gene lost 6 bases, with 17 bases spanning the gap.

This clone showed up just a few times. The chain has TRBV4-1 and TRBJ2-1; the match to TRBD2 covers 7 bases. There are 15 residues in the CDR3. CDR1 and CDR2 from the germline V gene are MGHRA and YSYEKL. Germline trimming cut 3 bases from V and 4 bases from J; bases unmatched to any gene: 6. The DNA for the CDR3 is TGCGCCAGCAGCCACGCTAGCGGTTCTTACAATGAGCAGTTCTTC. Its protein product is CASSHASGSYNEQFF.

This clone was observed a handful of times. This chain joins TRBV7-6 and TRBJ2-1; D is ambiguous. There are 15 residues in the CDR3. The V end lost 2 bases, the J end lost 8 bases, and 16 bases lay between the germline ends. The germline CDR1 and CDR2 sequences are SGHVS and FNYEAQ. CDR3 sequence (DNA): TGTGCCAGCAGCTTAAGCCGGAGTAGTGGTCATGAGCAGTTCTTC. It encodes CASSLSRSSGHEQFF.

This sequence joins TRBV7-3 and TRBJ2-7; D might be TRBD1 (6 bases). CDR1 and CDR2 (germline): SGHTA, FQGTGA. Trimming left V 1 base short and J 6 bases short, with 10 bases between. This CDR3 contains 13 residues. Here the CDR3 reads CASSLMGAGEQYF. In nucleotides, the CDR3 is TGTGCCAGCAGCTTAATGGGGGCTGGCGAGCAGTACTTC.

This clone was counted once. The J gene is TRBJ1-2, the V gene TRBV5-4; a possible D gene is TRBD1 (6 bases). This CDR3 has 16 amino acids. Germline-derived CDR1 and CDR2 are SGHNT and YYREEE (reference sequence). V lost 1 base to trimming and J lost 4 bases, with 17 bases between them. The CDR3 reads CASSLTGIQRVYGYTF. DNA of the CDR3: TGTGCCAGCAGCTTGACAGGGATCCAACGGGTCTATGGCTACACCTTC.

The chain links TRBV6-1 to TRBJ1-1, with D possibly TRBD1 on 5 matching bases. V was pared by 2 bases and J by 9 bases, with 13 bases between. The germline V gene has CDR1 MNHNS and CDR2 SASEGT. The CDR3 is 13 residues long. CDR3 amino acids: CASSELKQAKAFF. The DNA for the CDR3 is TGTGCCAGCAGTGAACTTAAACAGGCAAAAGCTTTCTTT.

The chain joins TRBV7-2 to TRBJ2-7, with TRBD2 matching over 7 bases. The CDR3 is made up of 16 amino acids. Per the germline V gene, CDR1 is SGHTA and CDR2 is FQGNSA. V lost 0 bases to trimming and J lost 6 bases; unmatched junction nucleotides: 11. CDR3 DNA sequence: TGTGCCAGCAGCTTAGCGGGGGAGGGGTTTTCGGGCGAGCAGTACTTC. As protein: CASSLAGEGFSGEQYF.

The table lists this clone with many counts. The chain carries TRBV6-6 and TRBJ1-1; D gene ambiguous. V gave up 2 bases and J gave up 11 bases, with 15 bases separating them. Looked up from germline, CDR1 is MNHNY and CDR2 is SVGAGI (reference sequence). CDR3 length equals 13 residues. CDR3 amino acids: CASSYPRARQAFF. DNA for the CDR3: TGTGCCAGCAGTTACCCGCGAGCGCGTCAGGCTTTCTTT.

The rearrangement links TRBV21-1 to TRBJ2-5; TRBD2 is the table's D call, not checked against the DNA. TRBV21-1 is a pseudogene segment. The CDR3 length is 18 residues. This CDR3 is CASSGRPGLASLCETQYF. CDR3 bases: TGTGCCAGCAGCGGACGACCGGGACTAGCGTCGCTATGTGAGACCCAGTACTTC.

About this clone itself: Sequence at one end of the junction differs from germline and may be a read error. V is TRBV28 and J is TRBJ2-7; possible D gene TRBD1, 6 bases. Looked up from germline, CDR1 is MDHEN and CDR2 is SYDVKM. The CDR3 totals 14 residues. DNA of the CDR3: TGTGCCAGCAGTTTATCGGGGACAACGGAATACCCAAACTTC. It yields the protein CASSLSGTTEYPNF.

About this clone itself: One end of the junction fails to match germline, which may point to a read error. The V call is TRBV4-2, the J call TRBJ1-1; maybe TRBD1 (6 bases). Looked up from germline, CDR1 is LGHNA and CDR2 is YNFKEQ. This CDR3 comprises 15 residues. The CDR3 reads CASSQDTRTAFEAFF. The CDR3 DNA is TGTGCTAGCAGCCAAGATACCCGGACAGCCTTTGAAGCTTTCTTT.

This clone was seen many times. This chain connects TRBV10-3 to TRBJ2-7; D is possibly TRBD1 (6 bases). The CDR3 consists of 11 residues. The V gene lost 9 bases and the J gene lost 1 base, with 7 bases spanning the gap. Germline CDR1 is ENHRY and CDR2 is SYGVKD. The CDR3 is CAIGQSYEQYF. DNA for the CDR3: TGTGCCATTGGACAGTCCTACGAGCAGTACTTC.

The chain employs TRBV19 and TRBJ2-2; 16 bases align to TRBD2. The CDR3 runs to 20 residues. CDR1 and CDR2 from the germline V gene are LNHDA and SQIVND (reference sequence). Losses at the gene ends were 5 bases for V and 4 bases for J; bases not matched to a gene: 13. The CDR3: CASSAGHGTSGRAATGELFF. DNA of the CDR3: TGTGCCAGTAGTGCAGGACATGGGACTAGCGGGAGGGCCGCCACCGGGGAGCTGTTTTTT.

This sequence joins TRBV5-1 and TRBJ2-3; no reliable D call. Trimming removed 0 bases at V and 2 bases at J, with 25 bases between. The CDR3 loop spans 20 amino acids. CDR1 and CDR2 from the germline V gene are SGHRS and YFSETQ. CDR3 DNA sequence: TGCGCCAGCAGCTTGGACCCACCCCAGATAGCACCAAGATCCACAGATACGCAGTATTTT. Its translation: CASSLDPPQIAPRSTDTQYF.

The chain links TRBV4-1 to TRBJ2-6; D not resolved. In germline, CDR1 is MGHRA, CDR2 YSYEKL. Between the trimmed V and J ends, which lost 4 bases and 0 bases, there was a span of 10 bases. The CDR3 covers 16 residues. The DNA of the CDR3 is TGCGCCAGCAGCCCTCTCGGGTCCTCTGGGGCCAACGTCCTGACTTTC. It codes for CASSPLGSSGANVLTF.

The chain employs TRBV6-5 and TRBJ1-2; 8 bases agree with TRBD1. The junction had 5 bases not matched to a gene; V was cut back by 4 bases and J by 7 bases. Germline V gives CDR1 MNHEY, CDR2 SVGAGI. There are 13 residues in the CDR3. CDR3 sequence (DNA): TGTGCCAGCAGTTTATTAGGGACAGGTGGCTACACCTTC. Protein: CASSLLGTGGYTF.

The rearrangement uses TRBV5-1 and TRBJ2-7; D is unclear. This CDR3 contains 12 residues. Deletions cut 0 bases from V and 5 bases from J, with 6 bases between. Looked up from germline, CDR1 is SGHRS and CDR2 is YFSETQ. The CDR3 sequence: CASSLDIHEQYF. CDR3 nucleotide sequence: TGCGCCAGCAGCTTGGACATACACGAGCAGTACTTC.